This T cell receptor beta chain was documented in a study of OX40 agonist ivuxolimab in advanced cancers. Study details: Enrollees could have had prior anti-PD-1, anti-PD-L1 or anti-CTLA-4 therapy, which over 35% had received.

Overall study results and limits: Researchers did not determine the expanded peripheral T cells' antigen specificity.

Using immunoSEQ multiplex PCR, the repertoire was profiled, and TCRdb retains in-frame clones only, with some absent. The repertoire consists of roughly 70,000 clones, with 82% occurring once and the leading ten covering 0.4% to 0.45%. With autoimmune disease history or systemic immunosuppression, patients were excluded. A word on this clone: Antigen specificity is unknown.

This CDR3 has 15 amino acids. Trimming cost V 3 bases and J 0 bases, with 12 bases left between them. Germline CDR1 is SGHRS and CDR2 is YFSETQ. Sequences were derived from CD4+ or CD8+ T cells sorted from blood, sampled in a trial of the OX40 agonist ivuxolimab. This clonotype originated in an adult with an advanced solid tumor such as melanoma, head and neck, liver or kidney cancer. The chain has TRBV5-1 and TRBJ1-1; D unclear. The CDR3 nucleotides are TGCGCCAGCAGCTCCTTTGACGATATGAACACTGAAGCTTTCTTT. This translates into CASSSFDDMNTEAFF.